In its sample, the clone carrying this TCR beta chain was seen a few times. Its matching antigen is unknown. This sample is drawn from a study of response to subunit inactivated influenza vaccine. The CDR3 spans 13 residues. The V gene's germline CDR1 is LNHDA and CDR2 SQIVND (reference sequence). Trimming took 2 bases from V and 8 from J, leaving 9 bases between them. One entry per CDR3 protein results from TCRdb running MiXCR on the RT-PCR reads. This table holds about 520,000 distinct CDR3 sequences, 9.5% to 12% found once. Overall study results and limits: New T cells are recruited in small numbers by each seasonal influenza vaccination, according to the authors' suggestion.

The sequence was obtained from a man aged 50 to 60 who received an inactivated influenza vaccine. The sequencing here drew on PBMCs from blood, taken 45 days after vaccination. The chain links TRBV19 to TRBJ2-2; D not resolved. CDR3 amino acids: CASSIKAIGELFF. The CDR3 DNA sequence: TGTGCCAGTAGTATAAAAGCCATAGGGGAGCTGTTTTTT.